This entry describes one T cell receptor beta chain. Germline CDR1 reads MNHNS; CDR2 reads SASEGT. V lost 3 bases, J lost 7 bases, and 7 bases stayed unmatched. This CDR3 is built from 15 residues. These data originate in a study of shared clonotypes between healthy human individuals. The data were produced by immunoSEQ multiplex PCR, yet TCRdb's version contains in-frame clones alone and is incomplete. The sample consists of about 690,000 clones, around 91% of them appearing once. J is TRBJ2-1 and V is TRBV6-1, with TRBD1 identical over 9 bases. Sequenced: memory CD8+ T cells from PBMCs. Subset noted: CD45RO+ cells pooled with CCR7-negative TemRA cells. The TCR originated in a man aged 18 to 30 in good health. Some clones in this sample may be carry-over from other donors' samples. CDR3 DNA: TGTGCCAGCAGTGACGGGACAGGGACAGTGAATGAGCAGTTCTTC. Its translation is CASSDGTGTVNEQFF.